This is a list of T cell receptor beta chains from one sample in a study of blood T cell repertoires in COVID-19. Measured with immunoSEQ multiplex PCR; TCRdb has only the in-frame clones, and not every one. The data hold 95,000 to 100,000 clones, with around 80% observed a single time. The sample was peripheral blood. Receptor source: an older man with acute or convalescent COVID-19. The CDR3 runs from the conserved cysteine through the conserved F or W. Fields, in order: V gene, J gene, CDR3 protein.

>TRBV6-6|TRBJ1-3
CASSHTRTGGAVGNTIYF
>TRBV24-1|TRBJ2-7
CATRRGSYEQYF
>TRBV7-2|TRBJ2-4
CASSLAQGHQNIQYF
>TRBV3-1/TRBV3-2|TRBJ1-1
CASSLLNSNTEAFF
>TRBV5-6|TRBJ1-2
CASSLFEGYTF
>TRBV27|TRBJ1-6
CASSWDRGRSPLHF
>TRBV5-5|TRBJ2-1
CASSLGTGSYNEQFF
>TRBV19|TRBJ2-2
CALNALFRQHTGELFF
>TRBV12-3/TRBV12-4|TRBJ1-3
CASLSSGNTIYF
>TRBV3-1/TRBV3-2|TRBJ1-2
CASSRQSSNYGYTF
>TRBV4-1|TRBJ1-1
CASSQGPTGVTFF
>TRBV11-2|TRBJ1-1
CASSFRGRASTEAFF
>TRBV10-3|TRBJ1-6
CAIRTATGNNSPLHF
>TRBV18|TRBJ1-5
CASSRTVSNQPQHF
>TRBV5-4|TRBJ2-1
CASSNRDRGYNEQFF
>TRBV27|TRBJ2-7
CASSLSRVDPYEQYF
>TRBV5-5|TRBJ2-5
CASAPGDRTPPAQETQYF
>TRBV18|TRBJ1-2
CASSFGTASRLGGYTF
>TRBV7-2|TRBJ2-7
CASSPQPGQGYEQYF
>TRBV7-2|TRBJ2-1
CASSLARQPISYNEQFF
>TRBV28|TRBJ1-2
CASSAQSQNYGYTF
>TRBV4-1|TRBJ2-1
CASSQVGALNEQFF
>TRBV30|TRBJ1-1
CAWTIYRGWGEAFF
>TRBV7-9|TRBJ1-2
CASSSGTGPANYGYTF
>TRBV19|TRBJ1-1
CASRGRTGVNTEAFF
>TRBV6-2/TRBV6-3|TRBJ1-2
CASSYSEAVNYGYTF
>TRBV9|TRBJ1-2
CASSEGGLLNYGYTF
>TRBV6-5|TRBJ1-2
CASSSRRPIRDGYTF
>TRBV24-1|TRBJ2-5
CATSSGGLTNQETQYF
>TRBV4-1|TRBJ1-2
CASSLTRGGNYGYTF
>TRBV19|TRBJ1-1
CASNVQAGTEAFF
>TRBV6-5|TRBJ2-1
CASSYSNGGAQEQFF
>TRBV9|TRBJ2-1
CASSRELYEQFF
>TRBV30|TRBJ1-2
CAWRLSGLNYGYTF
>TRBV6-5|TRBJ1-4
CASSYEGATNEKLFF
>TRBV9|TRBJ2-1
CASSVGGRWPRMEQFF
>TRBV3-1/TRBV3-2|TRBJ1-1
CASSQDLQGAAFF
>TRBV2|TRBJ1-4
CASSGTQVREKLFF
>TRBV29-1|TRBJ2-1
CSVVSYNEQFF
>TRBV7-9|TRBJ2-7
CASSRFGQAYEQYF